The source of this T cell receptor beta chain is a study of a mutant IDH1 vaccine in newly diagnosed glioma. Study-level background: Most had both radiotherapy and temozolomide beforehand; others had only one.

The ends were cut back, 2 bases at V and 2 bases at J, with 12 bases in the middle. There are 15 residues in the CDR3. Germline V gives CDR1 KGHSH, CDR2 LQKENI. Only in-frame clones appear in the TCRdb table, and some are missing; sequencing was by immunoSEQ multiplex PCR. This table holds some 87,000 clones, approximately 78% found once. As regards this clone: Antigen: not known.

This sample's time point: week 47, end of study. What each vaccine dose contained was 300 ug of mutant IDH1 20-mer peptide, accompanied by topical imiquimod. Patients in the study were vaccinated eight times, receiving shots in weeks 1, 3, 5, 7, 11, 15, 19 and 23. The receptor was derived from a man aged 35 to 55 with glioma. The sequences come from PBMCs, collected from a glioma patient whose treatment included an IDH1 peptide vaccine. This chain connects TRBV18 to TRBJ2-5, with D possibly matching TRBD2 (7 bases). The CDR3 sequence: CASSPNAGAQETQYF. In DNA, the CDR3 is TGTGCCAGCTCACCAAATGCGGGGGCTCAAGAGACCCAGTACTTC. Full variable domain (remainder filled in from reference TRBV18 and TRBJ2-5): NAGVMQNPRHLVRRRGQEARLRCSPMKGHSHVYWYRQLPEEGLKFMVYLQKENIIDESGMPKERFSAEFPKEGPSILRIQQVVRGDSAAYFCASSPNAGAQETQYFGPGTRLLVL.